What follows are 18 T cell receptor beta chains derived from one specimen sequenced in a study of Tregs in tolerant kidney transplant recipients. Method: immunoSEQ multiplex PCR; TCRdb's copy keeps in-frame clones and lacks some. The ten most abundant clones cover about 8.1% of a sample with some 31,000 clones. The source material was CD8+ T cells from blood, sampled before the transplant. These receptors were collected from a human donor who received a combined kidney and bone marrow transplant.

As to this clone: The read falls 3 residues short of the CDR3 end, and the missing part is taken from the germline J gene. The V and J genes are TRBV7-9 and TRBJ1-4, with TRBD1 as a possible D gene (5 bases). V lost 5 bases and J lost 8, with 12 bases in between. This CDR3 spans 13 amino acids. Germline V gene sequence: CDR1 SEHNR, CDR2 FQNEAQ (reference sequence). Here the CDR3 reads CASSGGGVEKLFF. The part of the CDR3 DNA that was read is TGTGCCAGCAGCGGCGGGGGGGTCGAAAAA.

Concerning this clone: The read ends 3 residues early relative to the CDR3; the germline J gene fills the gap. The V gene is TRBV7-9, the J gene TRBJ1-5, with a possible D match to TRBD1 (5 bases). Germline V gene data show CDR1 as SEHNR and CDR2 as FQNEAQ (reference sequence). The CDR3 is 10 residues long. The CDR3 reads CASIQGPQHF. The CDR3 DNA, read in part, is TGTGCCAGCATCCAGGGCCCC. Based on the CDR3 plus reference TRBV7-9 and TRBJ1-5, the full variable domain is DTGVSQNPRHKITKRGQNVTFRCDPISEHNRLYWYRQTLGQGPEFLTYFQNEAQLEKSRLLSDRFSAERPKGSFSTLEIQRTEQGDSAMYLCASIQGPQHFGDGTRLSIL.

With respect to this clone: The missing CDR3 end, 3 residues past where the read stops, is filled in from the germline J gene. The V call is TRBV2, the J call TRBJ2-7; D is unclear. The CDR3 extends over 11 amino acids. CDR1 and CDR2 (germline): SNHLY, FYNNEI. Trimming took off 7 bases at V and 4 bases at J, with 8 bases between the two ends. The part of the CDR3 DNA that was read is TGTGCCAGCACAAGGGTTTACGAG. Amino acid sequence: CASTRVYE. The whole CDR3 region reads CASTRVYEQYF.

Notes on this clone: The CDR3 end lies 3 residues beyond the end of the read and is filled in from the germline J gene. The rearrangement joins TRBV20-1 to TRBJ1-2; TRBD1 matches at 8 bases. This CDR3 is built from 15 residues. Germline lookup yields CDR1 DFQATT and CDR2 SNEGSKA (reference sequence). CDR3: CSARDIGQGTKGYTF. The CDR3 bases that were read are TGCAGTGCTAGAGATATTGGACAGGGAACGAAGGGC.

Concerning this clone: The read gets to within 3 residues of the CDR3 end, and the germline J gene fills in the rest. The chain recombines TRBV7-6 with TRBJ2-7; 14 nucleotides match TRBD2. In germline, CDR1 is SGHVS, CDR2 FNYEAQ. CDR3 size: 16 residues. V shed 5 bases, J shed 6 bases, and the junction held 9 bases outside the gene matches. The sequenced CDR3 bases are TGTGCCAGCAGCCCCGGGACTAGCGGGAGCTTCGCCGAG. Its translation: CASSPGTSGSFAE. The entire CDR3 protein reads CASSPGTSGSFAEQYF.

The sequenced CDR3 bases are TGTGCCAGTATGATAGACACCGGGGAG. It translates to CASMIDTGE. Given in full, the CDR3 is CASMIDTGELFF. The V and J genes are TRBV19 and TRBJ2-2, with D hard to call. The DNA ends 3 residues before the CDR3 does, and the rest of the CDR3 is filled in from the germline J gene. V gave up 7 bases and J gave up 3 bases, with 6 bases separating them. Germline V gives CDR1 LNHDA, CDR2 SQIVND (reference sequence). The CDR3 runs 12 residues.

As concerns this clone: The read ends 3 residues shy of where the CDR3 ends; the end is completed using the germline J gene. The chain links TRBV19 to TRBJ2-3; D perhaps matches TRBD2 (5 bases). With 6 bases removed from V and 2 bases from J, the gap between germline ends came to 15 bases. This CDR3 has 15 amino acids. Germline V gene sequence: CDR1 LNHDA, CDR2 SQIVND (reference sequence). Partial CDR3 DNA: TGTGCCAGTAGAGAGGGCCTACTGGACACAGATACG. This codes for CASREGLLDTDT. The complete CDR3 sequence is CASREGLLDTDTQYF.

Regarding this clone: With the read ending 3 residues before the CDR3 end, the germline J gene is used to fill in that end. The chain couples TRBV11-2 to TRBJ1-1; TRBD1 is a possible D gene (6 bases). The CDR3 runs to 14 residues. The germline CDR1 and CDR2 sequences are SGHAT and FQNNGV. Trimming took 5 bases from V and 5 from J, leaving 15 bases between them. The part of the CDR3 DNA that was read is TGTGCCAGCAGCGTCAAGGGGGGGGAAACTGAA. Translating it yields CASSVKGGETE. The entire CDR3 sequence reads CASSVKGGETEAFF.

With regard to this clone: The read ends 3 residues early relative to the CDR3; the germline J gene fills the gap. The chain employs TRBV2 and TRBJ2-3; 8 bases map to TRBD2. CDR3 length: 16 residues. V was clipped by 7 bases and J by 4 bases; unmatched bases: 13. CDR1 and CDR2 from the germline V gene are SNHLY and FYNNEI. Incomplete CDR3 DNA: TGTGCCAGCACCGAGGGCCCCGGGAGGGGGTCAGATACG. It translates to CASTEGPGRGSDT. The CDR3 as a whole reads CASTEGPGRGSDTQYF.

Comments on this clone: The read ends 3 residues early relative to the CDR3; the germline J gene fills the gap. This chain joins TRBV5-1 and TRBJ2-2; tentative D call: TRBD2 (7 bases). The CDR3 consists of 15 residues. Per the germline V gene, CDR1 is SGHRS and CDR2 is YFSETQ. The V and J ends lost 6 bases and 4 bases respectively, with 16 bases between them. This chain's CDR3 is CASTEWGGPTGELFF. Incomplete CDR3 DNA: TGCGCCAGCACGGAGTGGGGGGGCCCCACCGGGGAG.

About this clone: The sequence runs out 3 residues before the end of the CDR3; the remainder is reconstructed from the germline J gene. The V call is TRBV20-1, the J call TRBJ2-7, with D possibly being TRBD1 (5 bases). V was cut by 3 bases and J by 0 bases, with 6 bases left in between. CDR3 size: 12 residues. Germline CDR1 DFQATT, CDR2 SNEGSKA (reference sequence). Incomplete CDR3 DNA: TGCAGTGCTAGGACAGCCTCCTACGAG. Its translation is CSARTASYE. The full-length CDR3 reads as CSARTASYEQYF.

Concerning this clone itself: Read coverage stops 3 residues before the CDR3 terminus; the germline J gene supplies the remainder. The chain recombines TRBV6-1 with TRBJ2-7, with 7 bases aligning to TRBD1. The V segment lost 4 bases and the J segment 6 bases; nucleotides outside the gene matches: 3. The length of the CDR3 is 12 residues. Per the germline V gene, CDR1 is MNHNS and CDR2 is SASEGT. CDR3 sequence: CASSGTGAEQYF. The covered CDR3 bases are TGTGCCAGCAGTGGCACAGGGGCCGAG.

Points on this clone: The CDR3 extends 3 residues past the end of the read, so its final part is completed from the germline J gene. V usage is TRBV2 and J usage is TRBJ1-1, with 9 bases matching TRBD1. The CDR3 is 15 amino acids. Germline assignment: CDR1 SNHLY and CDR2 FYNNEI. V trimming: 8 bases; J trimming: 2 bases; junction bases outside the gene matches: 9. The part of the CDR3 DNA that was read is TGTGCCAGCGACCAGGGACAGGGATTCAACACTGAA. Protein sequence: CASDQGQGFNTE. The entire CDR3 protein is CASDQGQGFNTEAFF.

A remark on this clone: The read ends 3 residues early relative to the CDR3; the germline J gene fills the gap. The gene calls are TRBV12-5 and TRBJ2-1; TRBD2 aligns across 10 bases. The CDR3 loop spans 18 amino acids. Trimming took 0 bases from V and 4 from J; bases not matched to a gene: 9. Germline V gene sequence: CDR1 LGHNT, CDR2 FRNRAP. The CDR3 sequence: CASGLVGTLAGEYNEQFF. CDR3 DNA, as far as it was read: TGTGCTAGTGGTTTGGTAGGGACCCTAGCGGGAGAATACAATGAG.

Details on this clone: The read ends 3 residues shy of where the CDR3 ends; the end is completed using the germline J gene. The V call is TRBV2, the J call TRBJ2-7, with TRBD2 matching 14 bases. Germline V gene data show CDR1 as SNHLY and CDR2 as FYNNEI. The CDR3 totals 16 residues. V was clipped by 3 bases and J by 2 bases; unmatched bases: 3. CDR3 protein: CASSETSGRAAYEQYF. CDR3 bases read: TGTGCCAGCAGTGAGACTAGCGGGAGGGCAGCCTACGAG.

About this clone itself: The CDR3 end lies 3 residues beyond the end of the read and is filled in from the germline J gene. The chain employs TRBV19 and TRBJ2-2; 8 bases match TRBD2. Losses at the gene ends were 4 bases for V and 4 bases for J; bases not matched to a gene: 2. This CDR3 region has 14 residues. Germline CDR1 and CDR2: LNHDA and SQIVND (reference sequence). CDR3: CASSSSGATGELFF. CDR3 DNA (partial): TGTGCCAGTAGTAGTAGCGGGGCCACCGGGGAG.

In the case of this clone: Sequencing ends 3 residues short of the CDR3 end; the germline J gene provides the rest. This rearrangement joins TRBV7-8 to TRBJ1-2; no clear D gene. CDR1 is SGHVS and CDR2 is FQNEAQ in the germline V gene. Between the trimmed V and J ends, which lost 0 bases and 4 bases, there was a span of 12 bases. This CDR3 is 15 amino acids long. The CDR3 region is CASSLAVGSGYGYTF. The part of the CDR3 DNA that was read is TGTGCCAGCAGCTTAGCGGTTGGCTCGGGCTATGGC.

With regard to this clone: The read ends 3 residues early relative to the CDR3; the germline J gene fills the gap. This sequence joins TRBV30 and TRBJ1-5; 7 nucleotides match TRBD1. The CDR3 runs 13 residues. The germline CDR1 and CDR2 sequences are GTSNPN and SVGIG (reference sequence). CDR3 in amino acids: CAGGARGNQPQHF. The CDR3 DNA, read in part, is TGTGCAGGGGGCGCCCGTGGCAATCAGCCC.